The 10 T cell receptor beta chains reported below all come from one sample, sequenced in a study of blood T cells in healthy people across ages (dated by TCRdb to the mid-2010s). The library was produced with 5' RACE. The run used an Illumina HiSeq 2500. A second PCR of about 6 to 11 cycles was run with a J-beta primer mix and a sample-barcoded 5' primer. The public sequencing data were trimmed at Q25 with fastp and processed into clonotypes with MiXCR by TCRdb, which kept only in-frame beta chains. A single entry per CDR3 protein holds the most common genes and DNA from its merged rows. The sample table lists a few hundred thousand distinct CDR3 sequences, roughly 28% of them with a count of one. Of the sample, less than 20% falls within the top ten clones. Sequenced material: blood. The receptors shown here come from a woman aged 65 to 85 in good health.

This sequence joins TRBV6-1 and TRBJ2-3; 7 nucleotides match TRBD1. CDR3 length equals 14 residues. V shed 9 bases and J 2 bases; nucleotides not matched to a gene: 8. Per the germline V gene, CDR1 is MNHNS and CDR2 is SASEGT. The CDR3 reads CASNGQETTDTQYF. The CDR3 region has the DNA TGTGCCAGTAATGGACAGGAAACCACAGATACGCAGTATTTT.

This clonotype was detected only a few times. The chain uses TRBV29-1 and TRBJ2-2; D gene uncertain. Per the germline V gene, CDR1 is SQVTM and CDR2 is ANQGSEA. The V and J ends lost 4 bases and 2 bases respectively, with 8 bases between them. The CDR3 totals 13 residues. CDR3 in DNA: TGCAGCGTTGGGACGGTAAACACCGGGGAGCTGTTTTTT. It translates to CSVGTVNTGELFF.

The CDR3 bases are TGCGCCAGCAGCCAGCCGACAGGGGGGAAACCTAACTATGGCTACACCTTC. It translates to CASSQPTGGKPNYGYTF. The chain links TRBV4-3 to TRBJ1-2; 9 bases agree with TRBD1. Germline V gives CDR1 LGHNA, CDR2 YSLEER. V lost 3 bases and J lost 0; bases outside the gene matches: 8. The CDR3 is 17 residues long.

The V call is TRBV20-1, the J call TRBJ1-2; tentatively, D is TRBD1 (6 bases). Trimming shortened V by 3 bases and J by 10 bases, and 9 bases separated the two germline ends. The CDR3 extends over 10 amino acids. Germline lookup yields CDR1 DFQATT and CDR2 SNEGSKA (reference sequence). CDR3: CSARTGLYTF. The CDR3 DNA reads as TGCAGTGCTAGGACAGGTCTCTACACCTTC.

This clonotype was counted a few times. This chain joins TRBV5-1 and TRBJ2-2; a weak D match, TRBD2 (6 bases). CDR1 and CDR2 (germline): SGHRS, YFSETQ. This CDR3 comprises 16 residues. Trimming removed 2 bases at V and 1 base at J, with 12 bases between. Here the CDR3 reads CASSFNPAGNTGELFF. The DNA of the CDR3 is TGCGCCAGCAGCTTTAATCCAGCGGGGAACACCGGGGAGCTGTTTTTT.

There are a few counts of this clonotype. In nucleotides, the CDR3 is TGTGCCAGCAGTGAGGCAGCGAGTCGCTATGGCTACACCTTC. The encoded protein is CASSEAASRYGYTF. This sequence joins TRBV6-1 and TRBJ1-2; D is unresolved. V lost 3 bases to trimming and J lost 4 bases, with 12 bases between them. The CDR3 sequence is 14 residues long. The germline CDR1 and CDR2 sequences are MNHNS and SASEGT.

The V gene is TRBV4-2, the J gene TRBJ2-5; D not certain. The germline CDR1 and CDR2 sequences are LGHNA and YNFKEQ. The CDR3 is 15 amino acids. V lost 1 base, J lost 1 base, and 10 bases lay in between. This CDR3 is CASSQGADPQETQYF. The CDR3 DNA follows: TGTGCCAGCAGCCAAGGAGCAGACCCCCAAGAGACCCAGTACTTC.

The chain carries TRBV7-2 and TRBJ2-4; TRBD1 agrees at 8 bases. V gave up 6 bases and J gave up 8 bases; unmatched junction bases: 9. Germline values: CDR1 SGHTA, CDR2 FQGNSA. The CDR3 totals 14 residues. CDR3 DNA: TGTGCCAGCAGTCAATCAGGGGGCCGGGACATTCAGTACTTC. It encodes CASSQSGGRDIQYF.

V gene TRBV5-1 combines with J gene TRBJ2-1; D remains unclear. Per germline, CDR1 SGHRS and CDR2 YFSETQ. Trimming left V 5 bases short and J 5 bases short, with 11 bases between. This CDR3 contains 13 residues. The CDR3 here is CASRYTPNNEQFF. As DNA, the CDR3 is TGCGCCAGCAGGTATACTCCAAACAATGAGCAGTTCTTC.

V usage is TRBV6-2 or TRBV6-3 and J usage is TRBJ1-2; possibly TRBD1 for D (5 bases). This CDR3 has 14 residues. CDR1 is MNHEY and CDR2 is SVGEGT in the germline V gene. V lost 2 bases and J lost 4, with 11 bases in between. This chain's CDR3 is CASSYPGSFYGYTF. CDR3 nucleotides: TGTGCCAGCAGTTACCCAGGGAGCTTCTATGGCTACACCTTC.